The 9 T cell receptor beta chains below were found in one sample sequenced in a study of HIV-infected patients and healthy controls (dated by TCRdb to the mid-2010s). Library construction relied on 5' RACE. The sequencing machine was an Illumina MiSeq. In-frame beta chains were kept once TCRdb had trimmed the public reads at Q25 with fastp and called clones with MiXCR. All rows with the same CDR3 protein become a single entry with the most common DNA and genes. The table for this sample lists 18,000 or so distinct CDR3 sequences; approximately 18% of them were counted only once. The biggest ten clones account for around 35% of the sample. Specimen: CD8+ T cells from blood. All receptors come from a human donor in good health.

This clonotype was counted only a few times. The chain carries TRBV6-2 or TRBV6-3 and TRBJ2-7, with 8 nucleotides matching TRBD1. The CDR3 has 16 residues. V gave up 5 bases and J gave up 2 bases; unmatched junction bases: 11. In germline, CDR1 is MNHEY, CDR2 SVGEGT. In DNA form, the CDR3 reads TGTGCCAGCAGTCACAGGGGGGCGGACGCCACCTACGAGCAGTACTTC. Its translation is CASSHRGADATYEQYF.

This clonotype has more than one count but fewer than ten. CDR3 in DNA: TGTGCCAGCAGTTACGGACAGGGGGAAAACGAGCAGTACTTC. This codes for CASSYGQGENEQYF. The chain links TRBV6-6 to TRBJ2-7, with 10 positions matching TRBD1. The J segment lost 5 bases and the V segment lost 2 bases, leaving 3 bases of the junction unmatched. Germline assignment: CDR1 MNHNY and CDR2 SVGAGI (reference sequence). CDR3 size: 14 residues.

V and J are TRBV6-5 and TRBJ2-5; the match to TRBD2 covers 7 bases. Losses at the gene ends were 2 bases for V and 4 bases for J; bases not matched to a gene: 4. The CDR3 covers 14 residues. CDR1 MNHEY and CDR2 SVGAGI come from the germline V gene. CDR3 residues: CASSYGRGTETQYF. CDR3 nucleotides: TGTGCCAGCAGTTACGGGAGGGGTACAGAGACCCAGTACTTC.

This clonotype has at least ten counts. The rearrangement uses TRBV4-2 and TRBJ1-3; 7 bases are shared with TRBD1. Per the germline V gene, CDR1 is LGHNA and CDR2 is YNFKEQ. The CDR3 runs to 15 residues. With V trimmed by 3 bases and J by 2 bases, 4 bases remained unmatched. The CDR3 loop reads CASSQETGAGNTIYF. The CDR3 bases are TGTGCCAGCAGCCAGGAAACAGGGGCTGGAAACACCATATATTTT.

This clonotype was seen ten or more times. V usage is TRBV7-9 and J usage is TRBJ1-4; D is unresolved. The CDR3 is 14 amino acids. Germline V gene data show CDR1 as SEHNR and CDR2 as FQNEAQ (reference sequence). The V end was cut by 3 bases, the J end by 7 bases, with 12 bases between. The CDR3, as DNA: TGTGCCAGCAGCTTGGAGGGAATGGGTGAAAAACTGTTTTTT. Residues: CASSLEGMGEKLFF.

This clonotype was recorded many times. The chain couples TRBV9 to TRBJ2-1, with D hard to call. This CDR3 is 13 amino acids long. The germline V gene encodes CDR1 SGDLS and CDR2 YYNGEE. The V gene lost 0 bases and the J gene lost 6 bases, with 7 bases spanning the gap. CDR3 protein: CASSVGSPNEQFF. The CDR3 DNA is TGTGCCAGCAGCGTAGGATCCCCCAATGAGCAGTTCTTC.

The genes are TRBV6-5 and TRBJ2-5; perhaps TRBD2 as D (6 bases). V gave up 7 bases and J gave up 3 bases, with 15 bases separating them. Germline loops: CDR1 MNHEY, CDR2 SVGAGI. CDR3 length equals 14 residues. CDR3 sequence (DNA): TGTGCCAGCACCCACGGGAGCCAGGAAGAGACCCAGTACTTC. This gives the protein CASTHGSQEETQYF.

The J gene is TRBJ1-5, the V gene TRBV5-5; 9 bases agree with TRBD1. The CDR3 loop spans 14 amino acids. The germline V gene has CDR1 SGHKS and CDR2 YYEKEE (reference sequence). The J segment lost 4 bases and the V segment lost 4 bases, leaving 3 bases of the junction unmatched. CDR3 region: CASSPGQGNQPQHF. In DNA form, the CDR3 reads TGTGCCAGCAGCCCAGGACAGGGGAATCAGCCCCAGCATTTT.

The J gene is TRBJ2-1, the V gene TRBV7-8; 9 bases are a match to TRBD2. The germline gives CDR1 SGHVS, CDR2 FQNEAQ. Trimming cost V 2 bases and J 6 bases; bases outside gene matches: 8. This CDR3 region has 16 residues. CDR3 DNA: TGTGCCAGCAGCTTATGGGGGGGACTAGCACCCAATGAGCAGTTCTTC. Amino acids: CASSLWGGLAPNEQFF.